The entry below gives a single TCR beta chain sequence along with its context. Its antigen is currently unknown. This entry belongs to a study of shared clonotypes between healthy human individuals. Study at large: Three plates each covered CD4 naive and memory; CD8 naive two, CD8 memory one. Study observations and caveats: Blood was the only sampled material, and tissue repertoires likely differ. Among non-shared clonotypes, generation probabilities were lower than among those shared by all four donors.

Sorted-subset replicate PCRs used about 200 ng of genomic DNA. This amount corresponded to tens of thousands of T cell genomes. The table came from immunoSEQ multiplex PCR; TCRdb's copy has only in-frame clones and leaves some out. The sample includes 2.5 million or so clones, around 90% of them seen just once. Between the trimmed V and J ends, which lost 3 bases and 6 bases, there was a span of 17 bases. The CDR3 runs 16 residues. CDR1 KGHSH and CDR2 LQKENI come from the germline V gene. The TCR comes from a man aged 18 to 29 in good health. V usage is TRBV18 and J usage is TRBJ2-2; a possible D gene is TRBD2 (6 bases). The sequenced sample was naive CD4+ T cells sorted from blood. Subset specified: CD45RA+ positively selected. The CDR3 region has the DNA TGTGCCAGCTCACCGCCCGGGACTCCAACTCCCGGGGAGCTGTTTTTT. It is translated as CASSPPGTPTPGELFF. Complete variable domain (other parts from reference TRBV18 and TRBJ2-2): NAGVMQNPRHLVRRRGQEARLRCSPMKGHSHVYWYRQLPEEGLKFMVYLQKENIIDESGMPKERFSAEFPKEGPSILRIQQVVRGDSAAYFCASSPPGTPTPGELFFGEGSRLTVL.